The source of this TCR beta chain is a study of blood T cell repertoires in COVID-19. Background on the study: Sites across the United States, Italy and Spain contributed samples from acute and convalescent COVID-19. In each case, the material was cDNA or gDNA derived from T cells, B-cell-depleted T cells, or PBMCs.

The data were produced by immunoSEQ multiplex PCR, yet TCRdb's version contains in-frame clones alone and is incomplete. Of about 88,000 clones listed, nearly 90% are singletons. Germline CDR1 reads SGHVS; CDR2 reads FQNEAQ. Between the trimmed V and J ends, which lost 4 bases and 5 bases, there was a span of 20 bases. The CDR3 is made up of 16 amino acids. The origin of this receptor is a woman aged 80 or older with acute or convalescent COVID-19. Sequences were obtained from peripheral blood. The gene calls are TRBV7-8 and TRBJ2-5; TRBD1 is a possible D gene (5 bases). This CDR3 is CASSYRNTGNGETQYF. The DNA for the CDR3 is TGTGCCAGCAGCTACAGGAATACGGGTAACGGGGAGACCCAGTACTTC.